Below are 15 T cell receptor beta chains sequenced from a single sample in a study of T cell repertoires in cytomegalovirus infection. TCRdb ran MiXCR on the reads and lists one entry per CDR3 protein. The sample lists some 940,000 distinct CDR3 sequences; approximately 33% were seen once. Which antigens these TCRs recognize remains unknown. Sample: cultured CD8+ T cells from PBMCs, taken from culture after CMV antigen stimulation. The receptor set was obtained from a human donor in good health (CMV status not recorded). Some clones in this sample may be carry-over from other donors' samples.

This clonotype has more than one count but fewer than ten. The chain is built from TRBV6-1 and TRBJ1-5; D is undetermined. The CDR3 is 13 residues long. V was pared by 7 bases and J by 6 bases, with 13 bases between. The germline V gene has CDR1 MNHNS and CDR2 SASEGT. The chain's CDR3 is CASTNSLGQPQHF. In nucleotides, the CDR3 is TGTGCCAGCACCAATTCCCTGGGTCAGCCCCAGCATTTT.

The rearrangement uses TRBV15 and TRBJ2-7; D unresolved. V gave up 0 bases and J gave up 0 bases, with 9 bases separating them. Germline assignment: CDR1 LNHNV and CDR2 YYDKDF (reference sequence). This CDR3 is 15 amino acids long. The CDR3 DNA reads as TGTGCCACCAGCAGAGATCGGCACCTCTCCTACGAGCAGTACTTC. Protein sequence: CATSRDRHLSYEQYF.

The V gene is TRBV19, the J gene TRBJ1-2; TRBD1 is a possible D gene (6 bases). The V gene lost 9 bases and the J gene lost 3 bases, with 20 bases spanning the gap. The CDR3 length is 15 residues. Looked up from germline, CDR1 is LNHDA and CDR2 is SQIVND (reference sequence). CDR3: CASLDGTLEDYGYTF. The CDR3 nucleotides read TGTGCCAGCCTAGACGGGACACTTGAGGACTATGGCTACACCTTC.

This clonotype was picked up many times. CDR3 nucleotide sequence: TGTGCCAGCAGCTTAGCACAGGGGCGTAATGAGCAGTTCTTC. Translated: CASSLAQGRNEQFF. The chain combines TRBV7-2 with TRBJ2-1, with 7 positions matching TRBD1. Germline CDR1 reads SGHTA; CDR2 reads FQGNSA. This CDR3 is built from 14 residues. Trimming at V came to 0 bases and at J to 7 bases, leaving 3 bases not matched to a gene.

The chain joins TRBV9 to TRBJ2-1; 8 bases map to TRBD1. V was clipped by 3 bases and J by 5 bases; unmatched bases: 10. This CDR3 region has 16 residues. The germline V gene has CDR1 SGDLS and CDR2 YYNGEE. The CDR3 loop reads CASSDPRTGKNNEQFF. CDR3 bases: TGTGCCAGCAGCGACCCCCGGACAGGGAAGAACAATGAGCAGTTCTTC.

This clonotype has ten or more counts. The rearrangement uses TRBV7-8 and TRBJ2-7; 10 bases match TRBD1. V shed 4 bases, J shed 3 bases, and the junction held 9 bases outside the gene matches. The CDR3 has 16 residues. Germline CDR1 SGHVS, CDR2 FQNEAQ. The CDR3 region is CASSSRQGAGSYEQYV. The CDR3 DNA reads as TGTGCCAGCAGCTCACGACAGGGGGCAGGTAGCTACGAGCAGTACGTC.

The V and J genes are TRBV7-9 and TRBJ2-7; 10 nucleotides agree with TRBD1. The V segment lost 5 bases and the J segment 3 bases; nucleotides outside the gene matches: 13. This CDR3 has 17 amino acids. Germline V gives CDR1 SEHNR, CDR2 FQNEAQ (reference sequence). The CDR3: CASSGFIRGTGDYEQYF. The CDR3 DNA sequence: TGTGCCAGCAGCGGTTTTATAAGAGGGACAGGGGACTACGAGCAGTACTTC.

The J gene is TRBJ2-1, the V gene TRBV19; D call uncertain. Per the germline V gene, CDR1 is LNHDA and CDR2 is SQIVND (reference sequence). CDR3 length: 14 residues. V dropped 5 bases and J dropped 9 bases, with 17 bases sitting between them. The CDR3 sequence: CASSSLVSRPEQFF. The CDR3 bases are TGTGCCAGTAGTTCACTTGTAAGTAGACCTGAGCAGTTCTTC.

This clonotype was counted ten times or more. This chain connects TRBV5-6 to TRBJ1-1, with D possibly matching TRBD1 (5 bases). The ends were cut back, 4 bases at V and 1 base at J, with 14 bases in the middle. Per germline, CDR1 SGHDT and CDR2 YYEEEE. The length of the CDR3 is 15 residues. The CDR3 spells CASSDGHQGNTEAFF. As DNA, the CDR3 is TGTGCCAGCAGCGATGGACACCAAGGGAACACTGAAGCTTTCTTT.

The V and J genes are TRBV6-1 and TRBJ2-7; D may match TRBD1 or TRBD2 (5 bases each). The V and J ends lost 5 bases and 0 bases respectively, with 11 bases between them. Looked up from germline, CDR1 is MNHNS and CDR2 is SASEGT. The CDR3 has 14 residues. CDR3 protein: CASSTGRFSYEQYF. Here the CDR3 DNA reads TGTGCCAGCAGTACGGGACGGTTCTCCTACGAGCAGTACTTC.

The genes are TRBV10-3 and TRBJ2-7; 10 bases line up with TRBD1. The V and J ends lost 11 bases and 6 bases, in that order; junction bases with no gene match: 7. This CDR3 has 12 residues. Looked up from germline, CDR1 is ENHRY and CDR2 is SYGVKD. CDR3 sequence: CAPGDRGIEQYV. The CDR3 bases are TGTGCCCCGGGGGACAGGGGTATCGAGCAGTACGTC.

The chain couples TRBV25-1 to TRBJ2-5; the match to TRBD1 covers 10 bases. The V segment lost 7 bases and the J segment 4 bases; nucleotides outside the gene matches: 9. This CDR3 has 15 amino acids. Germline values: CDR1 MGHDK, CDR2 SYGVNS. The CDR3 sequence is CASTGQGHILETQYF. In nucleotides, the CDR3 is TGTGCCAGCACGGGACAGGGGCATATCTTAGAGACCCAGTACTTC.

On this clonotype itself: Relative to the germline gene, one junction end is altered; a read error may explain this. V and J are TRBV7-7 and TRBJ2-5; 10 positions agree with TRBD2. The CDR3 runs 14 residues. Germline CDR1 and CDR2: SSHAT and FNYEAQ (reference sequence). Written as DNA, the CDR3 is TGTGCTAGCAGCTTAGTTAGCGGGAGGCAGACCCAGTACTTC. The encoded protein is CASSLVSGRQTQYF.

This clonotype was detected a few times. CDR3 sequence: CASGRGQGYGYTF. The CDR3 nucleotides are TGTGCCAGCGGGAGGGGACAGGGCTATGGCTACACCTTC. This chain uses TRBV27 with TRBJ1-2; 9 bases agree with TRBD1. The germline V gene encodes CDR1 MNHEY and CDR2 SMNVEV (reference sequence). V shed 8 bases, J shed 4 bases, and the junction held 5 bases outside the gene matches. The CDR3 spans 13 residues.

The chain joins TRBV19 to TRBJ2-6, with a possible D match to TRBD2 (6 bases). Deletions cut 3 bases from V and 0 bases from J, with 15 bases between. There are 18 residues in the CDR3. Germline assignment: CDR1 LNHDA and CDR2 SQIVND (reference sequence). The CDR3 DNA sequence: TGTGCCAGTAGTATGGGAGGACCACAATTCTCTGGGGCCAACGTCCTGACTTTC. It encodes CASSMGGPQFSGANVLTF.